This record covers a single T cell receptor beta chain. Under the authors' procedure: Estimation of nucleated cell counts was performed using reference gene primer amplification. Some clones are missing from TCRdb's copy, which holds only in-frame ones; the method was immunoSEQ multiplex PCR. V, J and clone size were drawn from that table, and D and trimming were deduced from the DNA. The sample has tens of thousands of clones; 80% to 90% are singletons. The sample belongs to a study of blood T cell repertoires in COVID-19. About the study: Sites across the United States, Italy and Spain contributed samples from acute and convalescent COVID-19.

With V trimmed by 2 bases and J by 1 base, 4 bases remained unmatched. This CDR3 has 15 amino acids. Germline CDR1 SGHRS, CDR2 YFSETQ. Sequenced input: peripheral blood. The genes are TRBV5-1 and TRBJ2-7; 9 nucleotides match TRBD1. The clonotype originates from a woman in her 70s with active COVID-19. DNA for the CDR3: TGCGCCAGCAGCTTCGGGACAGGGATTTCCTACGAGCAGTACTTC. Translated: CASSFGTGISYEQYF.